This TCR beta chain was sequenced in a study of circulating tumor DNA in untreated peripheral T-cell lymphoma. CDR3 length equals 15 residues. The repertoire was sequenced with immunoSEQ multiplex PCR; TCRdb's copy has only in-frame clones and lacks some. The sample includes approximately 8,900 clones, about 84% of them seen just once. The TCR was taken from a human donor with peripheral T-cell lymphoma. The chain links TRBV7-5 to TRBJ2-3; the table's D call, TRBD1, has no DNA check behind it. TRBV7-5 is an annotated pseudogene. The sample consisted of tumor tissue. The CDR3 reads CASSLPGQGTDTQYF. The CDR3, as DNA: TGTGCCAGCAGCTTACCGGGACAGGGAACAGATACGCAGTATTTT.